This T cell receptor (beta chain) was recovered during a study of blood T cell repertoires in COVID-19. Study-wide context: Collection of acute and convalescent COVID-19 samples took place in the United States, Italy and Spain. PBMCs, B-cell-depleted T cells, or T cells provided the cDNA or gDNA that made up the material.

Per the authors' pipeline: Scientists estimated how many nucleated cells there were by amplifying reference gene primers. Sequencing used immunoSEQ multiplex PCR; TCRdb keeps in-frame clones, though not all of them. The DNA was the basis for D and trimming; V, J and clone size are from that table. This table has about 140,000 clones, over 70% appearing once. The receptor's source is a woman in her fifties or sixties with acute or convalescent COVID-19. Sequenced material: peripheral blood.

The CDR3 DNA sequence: TGTGCCTGGAGTGATACGACAGGGACGCAGTATTTT. Translating it yields CAWSDTTGTQYF. This chain links TRBV30 with TRBJ2-3, with 7 bases matching TRBD1. The CDR3 is 12 amino acids. Germline V CDR1 and CDR2: GTSNPN, SVGIG (reference sequence). The J segment lost 9 bases and the V segment lost 1 base, leaving 4 bases of the junction unmatched.